These 30 T cell receptor beta chains were all obtained from the same sample, sequenced in a study of shared clonotypes between healthy human individuals. This table comes from immunoSEQ multiplex PCR, and its TCRdb copy is limited to in-frame clones, with some not included. The sample consists of about 2.4 million clones, approximately 92% of them appearing once. The source material was naive CD4+ T cells sorted from blood. This sample's subset: CD45RA+ positively selected. All receptors come from a young man in good health.

The genes are TRBV6-5 and TRBJ1-1, with D unclear. The CDR3 consists of 14 residues. The V end was cut by 4 bases, the J end by 2 bases, with 11 bases between. The germline gives CDR1 MNHEY, CDR2 SVGAGI. The CDR3 loop reads CASSSNGLNTEAFF. CDR3 coding DNA: TGTGCCAGCAGTTCCAACGGGCTTAACACTGAAGCTTTCTTT.

J is TRBJ2-3 and V is TRBV5-1; 15 nucleotides align to TRBD2. The length of the CDR3 is 19 residues. Looked up from germline, CDR1 is SGHRS and CDR2 is YFSETQ. Germline trimming cut 4 bases from V and 0 bases from J; bases unmatched to any gene: 9. In DNA form, the CDR3 reads TGCGCCAGCAGCCCCCCCGGGACTAGCGGGGGGATGAGCACAGATACGCAGTATTTT. This sequence encodes CASSPPGTSGGMSTDTQYF. Full variable domain (rest looked up from reference TRBV5-1 and TRBJ2-3): KAGVTQTPRYLIKTRGQQVTLSCSPISGHRSVSWYQQTPGQGLQFLFEYFSETQRNKGNFPGRFSGRQFSNSRSEMNVSTLELGDSALYLCASSPPGTSGGMSTDTQYFGPGTRLTVL.

The chain combines TRBV4-3 with TRBJ2-1; 7 bases match TRBD1. In germline, CDR1 is LGHNA, CDR2 YSLEER. V shed 0 bases and J 7 bases; nucleotides not matched to a gene: 12. The CDR3 sequence is 17 residues long. CDR3 nucleotide sequence: TGCGCCAGCAGCCAAGATCTGGACAGGTGGGTGAAGAATGAGCAGTTCTTC. Protein: CASSQDLDRWVKNEQFF.

The sample holds one count of this clone. This chain uses TRBV6-1 with TRBJ2-5; D possibly corresponds to TRBD2 (7 bases). Germline CDR1 MNHNS, CDR2 SASEGT. V gave up 8 bases and J gave up 4 bases, with 20 bases separating them. The CDR3 spans 15 residues. For the CDR3, the DNA is TGTGCCAGCGGGGAGGGACACGCTGTATTAGAGACCCAGTACTTC. It encodes CASGEGHAVLETQYF.

On this clone itself: Other DNA sequences within the sample encode an identical CDR3. The chain recombines TRBV18 with TRBJ1-2; the match to TRBD1 covers 7 bases. The J segment lost 1 base and the V segment lost 0 bases, leaving 2 bases of the junction unmatched. Germline V lookup: CDR1 KGHSH, CDR2 LQKENI. There are 15 residues in the CDR3. The CDR3 nucleotides read TGTGCCAGCTCACCACCCACAGGGGTTAACTATGGCTACACCTTC. Amino acids: CASSPPTGVNYGYTF.

This clone was picked up one time. This chain uses TRBV10-3 with TRBJ1-6, with D perhaps matching TRBD1 (6 bases). The CDR3 has 14 residues. V was clipped by 4 bases and J by 10 bases, with 14 bases between them. Germline V CDR1 and CDR2: ENHRY, SYGVKD. CDR3 DNA sequence: TGTGCCATCAGTGTCCGGGACATAGCCTCACCCCTCCACTTT. It codes for CAISVRDIASPLHF.

On this clone itself: The same CDR3 arises from other DNA sequences in this sample as well. The J gene is TRBJ2-7, the V gene TRBV7-2, with 7 bases that match TRBD1. Trimming at V came to 1 base and at J to 4 bases, leaving 4 bases not matched to a gene. The CDR3 runs to 14 residues. Germline V gene sequence: CDR1 SGHTA, CDR2 FQGNSA. CDR3 sequence: CASSLGQGGYEQYF. DNA for the CDR3: TGTGCCAGCAGCTTAGGACAGGGCGGGTACGAGCAGTACTTC.

The V call is TRBV27, the J call TRBJ2-3, with TRBD1 identical over 7 bases. This CDR3 comprises 14 residues. Germline assignment: CDR1 MNHEY and CDR2 SMNVEV (reference sequence). V lost 3 bases to trimming and J lost 5 bases; unmatched junction nucleotides: 5. CDR3 DNA sequence: TGTGCCAGCAGTTTCAGGGGGTACGGAGATACGCAGTATTTT. Translated: CASSFRGYGDTQYF.

This sequence joins TRBV6-1 and TRBJ2-5; 12 bases are a match to TRBD2. Germline assignment: CDR1 MNHNS and CDR2 SASEGT. This CDR3 has 14 residues. V trimming: 4 bases; J trimming: 4 bases; junction bases outside the gene matches: 1. The CDR3 coding sequence is TGTGCCAGCAGTGTGGGACTAGCGGGAGAGACCCAGTACTTC. The encoded protein is CASSVGLAGETQYF.

V and J are TRBV5-6 and TRBJ2-5; D remains unclear. The CDR3 length is 13 residues. Trimming pared 4 bases from V and 4 bases from J, leaving 11 bases between. In germline, CDR1 is SGHDT, CDR2 YYEEEE. CDR3 sequence: CASSVEMGETQYF. The CDR3 bases are TGTGCCAGCAGCGTAGAGATGGGAGAGACCCAGTACTTC.

As for this clone: Other DNA sequences within the sample encode an identical CDR3. This chain joins TRBV29-1 and TRBJ2-3, with D unclear. V was trimmed by 4 bases and J by 0 bases, leaving 2 bases between them. This CDR3 is built from 11 residues. CDR1 and CDR2 from the germline V gene are SQVTM and ANQGSEA. This CDR3 reads CSVGSTDTQYF. DNA of the CDR3: TGCAGCGTTGGGAGCACAGATACGCAGTATTTT.

The chain recombines TRBV7-9 with TRBJ2-7; 8 bases align to TRBD2. Germline V gives CDR1 SEHNR, CDR2 FQNEAQ (reference sequence). V was clipped by 8 bases and J by 2 bases; unmatched bases: 11. The CDR3 loop spans 15 amino acids. The CDR3 DNA reads as TGTGCCAGCCAACCCGAACTAGCGGACGCCTACGAGCAGTACTTC. It specifies CASQPELADAYEQYF.

The V call is TRBV5-1, the J call TRBJ2-1; possible D gene TRBD2, 6 bases. The germline V and J ends were trimmed by 4 bases and 7 bases, with 15 bases remaining between them. Per the germline V gene, CDR1 is SGHRS and CDR2 is YFSETQ. The CDR3 covers 14 residues. This chain's CDR3 is CASSPAGPRNEQFF. The CDR3 DNA is TGCGCCAGCAGCCCGGCGGGGCCGAGGAATGAGCAGTTCTTC.

As concerns this clone: Other DNA sequences within the sample encode an identical CDR3. The rearrangement uses TRBV5-8 and TRBJ2-1; 7 bases are a match to TRBD2. The germline CDR1 and CDR2 sequences are SGHTS and YDEGEE. The CDR3 loop spans 15 amino acids. The junction had 4 bases not matched to a gene; V was cut back by 0 bases and J by 4 bases. This CDR3 reads CASSLGLALYNEQFF. CDR3 nucleotides: TGTGCCAGCAGCTTGGGACTAGCACTTTACAATGAGCAGTTCTTC. The full variable domain, with the rest looked up from reference TRBV5-8 and TRBJ2-1, is EAGVTQSPTHLIKTRGQQATLRCSPISGHTSVYWYQQALGLGLQFLLWYDEGEERNRGNFPPRFSGRQFPNYSSELNVNALELEDSALYLCASSLGLALYNEQFFGPGTRLTVL.

The rearrangement uses TRBV28 and TRBJ1-5, with unresolved D. Germline V gives CDR1 MDHEN, CDR2 SYDVKM. CDR3 length: 11 residues. V dropped 7 bases and J dropped 10 bases, with 11 bases sitting between them. The CDR3 DNA reads TGTGCCAGCACCTCGGGTGGTCCCCAGCATTTT. This translates into CASTSGGPQHF.

The sample holds one count of this clone. This chain joins TRBV6-5 and TRBJ1-2; TRBD1 aligns across 9 bases. The CDR3 contains 13 residues. Germline V gives CDR1 MNHEY, CDR2 SVGAGI. V lost 5 bases and J lost 10; bases outside the gene matches: 8. DNA for the CDR3: TGTGCCAGCAGTATCGGGACAGGGACAGACTACACCTTC. This gives the protein CASSIGTGTDYTF.

Comment on this clone: At the DNA level, this CDR3 is encoded by other sequences in the same sample as well. The chain couples TRBV5-6 to TRBJ1-5; D is undetermined. V was shortened by 2 bases and J by 3 bases, with 9 bases between the two germline ends. This CDR3 region has 14 residues. The germline V gene encodes CDR1 SGHDT and CDR2 YYEEEE. CDR3 in DNA: TGTGCCAGCAGCTTTCGTGGCGTCAATCAGCCCCAGCATTTT. This translates into CASSFRGVNQPQHF.

CDR3 sequence (DNA): TGTGCCAGCAGCTTATGGCTAGCGGGGGGGAATAACGAGCAGTACTTC. It codes for CASSLWLAGGNNEQYF. V is TRBV7-2 and J is TRBJ2-7; TRBD2 matches 12 bases. Looked up from germline, CDR1 is SGHTA and CDR2 is FQGNSA. V trimming: 2 bases; J trimming: 5 bases; junction bases outside the gene matches: 7. The CDR3 runs 16 residues.

The gene calls are TRBV27 and TRBJ2-2; no definite D call. The CDR3 has 14 amino acids. CDR1 and CDR2 from the germline V gene are MNHEY and SMNVEV (reference sequence). V was clipped by 2 bases and J by 0 bases, with 4 bases between them. This CDR3 reads CASSLGANTGELFF. In DNA form, the CDR3 reads TGTGCCAGCAGTTTAGGAGCGAACACCGGGGAGCTGTTTTTT.

This sequence joins TRBV9 and TRBJ1-1, with D perhaps TRBD1 (5 bases). V lost 5 bases and J lost 2, with 13 bases in between. Germline V gene lookup returns CDR1 SGDLS and CDR2 YYNGEE. The CDR3 length is 14 residues. CDR3 DNA: TGTGCCAGCAGTCGGGGAGGACAAAACACTGAAGCTTTCTTT. This translates into CASSRGGQNTEAFF.

J is TRBJ2-3 and V is TRBV5-4; TRBD2 matches 8 bases. V shed 4 bases, J shed 3 bases, and the junction held 10 bases outside the gene matches. Germline lookup yields CDR1 SGHNT and CDR2 YYREEE (reference sequence). The CDR3 extends over 16 amino acids. The CDR3 loop reads CASSPRGGAGTDTQYF. CDR3 DNA sequence: TGTGCCAGCAGCCCACGGGGGGGCGCGGGGACAGATACGCAGTATTTT.

The chain joins TRBV18 to TRBJ1-4; D is perhaps TRBD1 (6 bases). The germline V and J ends were trimmed by 4 bases and 7 bases, with 19 bases remaining between them. CDR1 KGHSH and CDR2 LQKENI come from the germline V gene. The CDR3 contains 16 residues. In DNA, the CDR3 is TGTGCCAGCTCACGCTTACAGGGCGCGATGGGTGAAAAACTGTTTTTT. This translates into CASSRLQGAMGEKLFF.

This chain joins TRBV7-6 and TRBJ2-2, with TRBD2 matching over 8 bases. The CDR3 is 19 residues long. J lost 5 bases, V lost 5 bases, and 19 bases had no gene match. Germline V gene sequence: CDR1 SGHVS, CDR2 FNYEAQ. CDR3 residues: CASSPIYPGGPSRTGELFF. Here the CDR3 DNA reads TGTGCCAGCAGCCCTATTTACCCGGGAGGGCCTTCGAGGACCGGGGAGCTGTTTTTT.

The rearrangement joins TRBV5-1 to TRBJ1-2; 8 bases map to TRBD1. The CDR3 extends over 17 amino acids. Germline CDR1 reads SGHRS; CDR2 reads YFSETQ. Unmatched junction bases numbered 13, after V lost 6 bases and J lost 0 bases. This CDR3 reads CASTLGQGGLANYGYTF. DNA of the CDR3: TGCGCCAGCACCTTAGGACAGGGTGGCTTAGCTAACTATGGCTACACCTTC.

The count of this clone is one. The V call is TRBV6-5, the J call TRBJ2-1; 10 bases are a match to TRBD2. This CDR3 spans 15 amino acids. With 2 bases clipped from V and 9 bases from J, the junction kept 7 bases outside the gene matches. Germline lookup yields CDR1 MNHEY and CDR2 SVGAGI. Here the CDR3 reads CASSYQTSGYGEQFF. The CDR3 bases are TGTGCCAGCAGTTACCAGACTAGCGGGTATGGTGAGCAGTTCTTC.

The chain couples TRBV7-9 to TRBJ2-1; tentative D call: TRBD1 (5 bases). V lost 1 base and J 2 bases, leaving 9 bases between the germline ends. In germline, CDR1 is SEHNR, CDR2 FQNEAQ (reference sequence). This CDR3 contains 15 residues. CDR3 sequence: CASSLVLGPYNEQFF. DNA of the CDR3: TGTGCCAGCAGCTTAGTCTTGGGGCCCTACAATGAGCAGTTCTTC.

This chain joins TRBV6-4 and TRBJ2-3, with 8 nucleotides matching TRBD1. The V gene's germline CDR1 is MRHNA and CDR2 SNTAGT. This CDR3 contains 15 residues. V lost 3 bases and J lost 3; bases outside the gene matches: 5. The CDR3: CASSDGQGMTDTQYF. The CDR3 DNA reads TGTGCCAGCAGTGATGGACAGGGAATGACAGATACGCAGTATTTT.

The chain links TRBV5-1 to TRBJ1-4; 7 positions match TRBD1. With V trimmed by 6 bases and J by 5 bases, 13 bases remained unmatched. The CDR3 extends over 16 amino acids. Germline V gene lookup returns CDR1 SGHRS and CDR2 YFSETQ. CDR3 region: CASKKLGTEKNEKLFF. As DNA, the CDR3 is TGCGCCAGCAAGAAGCTCGGGACAGAAAAAAATGAAAAACTGTTTTTT.

This clone was seen a few times. This same CDR3 is encoded by further DNA sequences in the sample. This chain links TRBV10-3 with TRBJ1-1; 8 bases map to TRBD1. V gave up 2 bases and J gave up 0 bases; unmatched junction bases: 2. Germline V gene data show CDR1 as ENHRY and CDR2 as SYGVKD. The CDR3 spans 15 residues. The CDR3 reads CAISEDRGMNTEAFF. The CDR3 DNA sequence: TGTGCCATCAGTGAGGACAGGGGCATGAACACTGAAGCTTTCTTT.

V and J are TRBV11-3 and TRBJ2-5; 11 bases align to TRBD2. Germline assignment: CDR1 SGHNT and CDR2 YENEEA. The junction had 5 bases not matched to a gene; V was cut back by 3 bases and J by 5 bases. The CDR3 consists of 15 residues. The CDR3 sequence: CASSFSGRAGETQYF. The CDR3 nucleotides read TGTGCCAGCAGCTTTAGCGGGAGGGCCGGCGAGACCCAGTACTTC.